The rows below give T cell receptor beta chains drawn from one sample of a study of T cell responses to AZD1222 COVID-19 vaccine. Using immunoSEQ multiplex PCR, the repertoire was profiled, and TCRdb retains in-frame clones only, with some absent. The sample lists 70,000 to 80,000 clones, 80% occurring once. This material consisted of peripheral blood, taken 28 days after the second AZD1222 dose. These receptors all stem from an adult who received the AZD1222 COVID-19 vaccine. Each CDR3 is given with its conserved first and last residue. D genes are given only for firm matches. Expanded clones get a size class; other rows say once, few or many, or leave the size out.

j_gene | d_gene | v_gene | abundance | CDR3aa | CDR3nt
TRBJ1-5 | NA | TRBV28 | NA | CASITEGQPQHF | TGTGCCAGCATTACGGAGGGTCAGCCCCAGCATTTT
TRBJ1-3 | NA | TRBV12-3/TRBV12-4 | once | CASSLVGNTIYF | TGTGCCAGCAGTTTAGTAGGAAACACCATATATTTT
TRBJ1-1 | NA | TRBV27 | NA | CASSLSGLNTEAFF | TGTGCCAGCAGCCTCTCCGGGCTGAACACTGAAGCTTTCTTT
TRBJ2-3 | NA | TRBV2 | NA | CASRFRGSTDTQYF | TGTGCCAGCAGGTTTCGGGGGAGCACAGATACGCAGTATTTT
TRBJ1-2 | NA | TRBV2 | once | CASTIQGLYGYTF | TGTGCCAGCACCATCCAGGGTCTCTATGGCTACACCTTC
TRBJ2-3 | NA | TRBV2 | NA | CASSGRNEQGDTQYF | TGTGCCAGCAGCGGGAGGAATGAACAGGGCGATACGCAGTATTTT
TRBJ2-3 | TRBD2 | TRBV13 | NA | CASSLAGTSETDTQYF | TGTGCCAGCAGCTTAGCCGGGACTAGCGAAACAGATACGCAGTATTTT
TRBJ1-2 | NA | TRBV7-9 | NA | CASSSLWRGSYGYTF | TGTGCCAGCAGCTCTCTCTGGAGGGGATCCTATGGCTACACCTTC
TRBJ2-1 | TRBD2 | TRBV4-3 | NA | CASSQVAGGPNEQFF | TGCGCCAGCAGCCAAGTAGCGGGAGGGCCCAATGAGCAGTTCTTC
TRBJ2-3 | TRBD2 | TRBV5-6 | NA | CASSLRLAGGSGDTQYF | TGTGCCAGCAGCTTGAGGTTAGCGGGAGGATCTGGAGATACGCAGTATTTT
TRBJ1-2 | TRBD1 | TRBV3-1/TRBV3-2 | once | CASSQGVGGYTF | TGTGCCAGCAGTCAGGGGGTGGGAGGCTACACCTTC
TRBJ1-1 | NA | TRBV19 | NA | CASSTVPNTEAFF | TGTGCCAGTAGTACGGTCCCGAACACTGAAGCTTTCTTT